These T cell receptor beta chains were read from a single sample in a study of cytotoxic CD8 clonotypes in ibrutinib-treated CLL. Only in-frame clones appear in the TCRdb table, and some are missing; sequencing was by immunoSEQ multiplex PCR. The repertoire holds 30,000 to 40,000 clones, with about 70% as singletons. This material consisted of PBMCs, taken before ibrutinib treatment. These receptors came from a human donor with chronic lymphocytic leukemia. The CDR3 runs from the conserved cysteine through the conserved F or W. A D gene is named only where the DNA matches it firmly. Rows give clone size only sometimes, using once, few, many, or a class for an expanded clone.

v_gene: TRBV5-6
abundance: -
j_gene: TRBJ2-1
d_gene: -
CDR3nt: TGTGCCAGCAGCTTCATCGGTGAGCAGTTCTTC
CDR3aa: CASSFIGEQFF

v_gene: TRBV10-2
abundance: many
j_gene: TRBJ1-4
d_gene: -
CDR3nt: TGCGCCAGCCGACCCACTGGGGGGGAAAATGAAAAACTGTTTTTT
CDR3aa: CASRPTGGENEKLFF

v_gene: TRBV11-3
abundance: -
j_gene: TRBJ2-7
d_gene: TRBD2
CDR3nt: TGTGCCAGCAGCCTCGGGACTAGGCCCTACGAGCAGTACTTC
CDR3aa: CASSLGTRPYEQYF

v_gene: TRBV9
abundance: few
j_gene: TRBJ1-2
d_gene: -
CDR3nt: TGTGCCAGCAGCACCAACTATGGCTACACCTTC
CDR3aa: CASSTNYGYTF

v_gene: TRBV27
abundance: once
j_gene: TRBJ1-2
d_gene: TRBD1
CDR3nt: TGTGCCAGCAGTAAAGGACAGGGGGCTTATGGCTACACCTTC
CDR3aa: CASSKGQGAYGYTF

v_gene: TRBV28
abundance: once
j_gene: TRBJ2-7
d_gene: -
CDR3nt: TGTGCCAGCAGTTTGGGACTTCTCTACGAGCAGTACTTC
CDR3aa: CASSLGLLYEQYF

v_gene: TRBV7-8
abundance: -
j_gene: TRBJ2-7
d_gene: -
CDR3nt: TGTGCCAGCAGTCGACAGACGACAACCTACGAGCAGTACTTC
CDR3aa: CASSRQTTTYEQYF

v_gene: TRBV6-6
abundance: -
j_gene: TRBJ2-1
d_gene: TRBD1
CDR3nt: TGTGCCAGCGTAGGGACAGGGAGAGGCAATGAGCAGTTCTTC
CDR3aa: CASVGTGRGNEQFF

v_gene: TRBV18
abundance: -
j_gene: TRBJ2-1
d_gene: -
CDR3nt: TGTGCCAGCTCACTCGGGGCGACAGTCGGGGGCGATGAGCAGTTCTTC
CDR3aa: CASSLGATVGGDEQFF

v_gene: TRBV25-1
abundance: -
j_gene: TRBJ1-1
d_gene: -
CDR3nt: TGTGCCAGCAGTACTGAAACTGAAGCTTTCTTT
CDR3aa: CASSTETEAFF

v_gene: TRBV7-2
abundance: few
j_gene: TRBJ2-5
d_gene: -
CDR3nt: TGTGCCAGCAGCTTAATCCCACAGGAGACCCAGTACTTC
CDR3aa: CASSLIPQETQYF

v_gene: TRBV5-1
abundance: -
j_gene: TRBJ2-5
d_gene: TRBD2
CDR3nt: TGCGCCAGCAGCCCTGGACTAGCGGCTGCAGAGACCCAGTACTTC
CDR3aa: CASSPGLAAAETQYF

v_gene: TRBV5-6
abundance: few
j_gene: TRBJ2-3
d_gene: TRBD1
CDR3nt: TGTGCCAGCAGCTTGGTAGGGGGCAGCACAGATACGCAGTATTTT
CDR3aa: CASSLVGGSTDTQYF

v_gene: TRBV29-1
abundance: -
j_gene: TRBJ1-2
d_gene: -
CDR3nt: TGCAGCGTTGAATCCCTCAGGGTCGGCTATGGCTACACCTTC
CDR3aa: CSVESLRVGYGYTF

v_gene: TRBV29-1
abundance: -
j_gene: TRBJ1-4
d_gene: -
CDR3nt: TGCAGCGTTGAAGGGGTTAAGGGTGAAAAACTGTTTTTT
CDR3aa: CSVEGVKGEKLFF

v_gene: TRBV28
abundance: -
j_gene: TRBJ2-7
d_gene: -
CDR3nt: TGTGCCAGCAGTGGACAGGGAGGGGAGCAGTACTTC
CDR3aa: CASSGQGGEQYF

v_gene: TRBV25-1
abundance: -
j_gene: TRBJ2-7
d_gene: -
CDR3nt: TGTGCCAGCAGTGAATACACAGCCGCCTACGAGCAGTACTTC
CDR3aa: CASSEYTAAYEQYF

v_gene: TRBV5-1
abundance: -
j_gene: TRBJ2-3
d_gene: TRBD1
CDR3nt: TGCGCCAGCAGCAGGGAGGCCAGGGGGCCTGGCACAGATACGCAGTATTTT
CDR3aa: CASSREARGPGTDTQYF

v_gene: TRBV5-1
abundance: -
j_gene: TRBJ2-7
d_gene: -
CDR3nt: TGCGCCAGCAGCTCAGACACCTCCTACGAGCAGTACTTC
CDR3aa: CASSSDTSYEQYF

v_gene: TRBV7-8
abundance: -
j_gene: TRBJ1-4
d_gene: TRBD1
CDR3nt: TGTGCCAGCAGCTTAGTAACAGGGGATGAAAAACTGTTTTTT
CDR3aa: CASSLVTGDEKLFF

v_gene: TRBV14
abundance: -
j_gene: TRBJ1-2
d_gene: TRBD1
CDR3nt: TGTGCCAGCAGCCGGGGGACAGGAGGCTACACCTTC
CDR3aa: CASSRGTGGYTF

v_gene: TRBV7-6
abundance: -
j_gene: TRBJ2-5
d_gene: -
CDR3nt: TGTGCCAGCAGCTTATGGCAAGAGACCCAGTACTTC
CDR3aa: CASSLWQETQYF

v_gene: TRBV27
abundance: -
j_gene: TRBJ1-2
d_gene: -
CDR3nt: TGTGCCAGCAGTTTAAATGGCCGGGTGGGTGGCTACACCTTC
CDR3aa: CASSLNGRVGGYTF

v_gene: TRBV5-4
abundance: few
j_gene: TRBJ2-7
d_gene: TRBD2
CDR3nt: TGTGCCAGCAGCCTGACTAGCGGTTACGAGCAGTACTTC
CDR3aa: CASSLTSGYEQYF

v_gene: TRBV27
abundance: -
j_gene: TRBJ1-1
d_gene: TRBD1
CDR3nt: TGTGCCAGCAGTTCGGACAGGGGGAACACTGAAGCTTTCTTT
CDR3aa: CASSSDRGNTEAFF

v_gene: TRBV28
abundance: -
j_gene: TRBJ2-7
d_gene: TRBD1
CDR3nt: TGTGCCAGCAGTTCCCGGCGACAGGGGAACGAGCAGTACTTC
CDR3aa: CASSSRRQGNEQYF

v_gene: TRBV6-5
abundance: -
j_gene: TRBJ2-6
d_gene: -
CDR3nt: TGTGCCAGCAGTTACTTCCCTGGGGCCAACGTCCTGACTTTC
CDR3aa: CASSYFPGANVLTF

v_gene: TRBV18
abundance: medium-sized
j_gene: TRBJ2-2
d_gene: TRBD1
CDR3nt: TGTGCCAGCTCACCACCTCGTCCCCCCTCAGCCGGGACAGGGCCAGGCACCGGGGAGCTGTTTTTT
CDR3aa: CASSPPRPPSAGTGPGTGELFF

v_gene: TRBV10-3
abundance: few
j_gene: TRBJ1-1
d_gene: -
CDR3nt: TGTGCCATCAGTGAATACCCGTCCCACTTAGGAACTGAAGCTTTCTTT
CDR3aa: CAISEYPSHLGTEAFF

v_gene: TRBV7-9
abundance: few
j_gene: TRBJ2-3
d_gene: -
CDR3nt: TGTGCCTGCTTAAGCCACGGGCAGGATACGCAGTATTTT
CDR3aa: CACLSHGQDTQYF

v_gene: TRBV28
abundance: many
j_gene: TRBJ2-1
d_gene: TRBD2
CDR3nt: TGTGCCAGCAGTTTATCCCTTCGACTAGCGGGAGCATATGAGCAGTTCTTC
CDR3aa: CASSLSLRLAGAYEQFF

v_gene: TRBV4-1
abundance: -
j_gene: TRBJ2-3
d_gene: TRBD2
CDR3nt: TGCGCCAGCAGCCAAGATGGCGGGGGGGCCGGTACAGATACGCAGTATTTT
CDR3aa: CASSQDGGGAGTDTQYF

v_gene: TRBV7-8
abundance: -
j_gene: TRBJ1-1
d_gene: -
CDR3nt: TGTGCCAGCAGCTTAGATCTGGGGAACACTGAAGCTTTCTTT
CDR3aa: CASSLDLGNTEAFF

v_gene: TRBV23-1
abundance: once
j_gene: TRBJ1-1
d_gene: -
CDR3nt: TGCGCCAGCAACGGGGGGGCAAGTGGTTTTTACACTGAAGCTTTCTTT
CDR3aa: CASNGGASGFYTEAFF

v_gene: TRBV12-5
abundance: -
j_gene: TRBJ2-7
d_gene: TRBD1
CDR3nt: TGTGCTAGTGCCCCCCGACAGGGGGGTTCCTACGAGCAGTACTTC
CDR3aa: CASAPRQGGSYEQYF

v_gene: TRBV19
abundance: -
j_gene: TRBJ1-2
d_gene: -
CDR3nt: TGTGCCAGTACCCCCGGGTCCTTGTCGAACTATGGCTACACCTTC
CDR3aa: CASTPGSLSNYGYTF

v_gene: TRBV19
abundance: -
j_gene: TRBJ1-1
d_gene: -
CDR3nt: TGTGCCAGTAGTATGGGGACCACAAACACTGAAGCTTTCTTT
CDR3aa: CASSMGTTNTEAFF

v_gene: TRBV4-2
abundance: once
j_gene: TRBJ1-5
d_gene: TRBD1
CDR3nt: TGTGCCAGCAGCCAAGAGGGGGACAGAGTCAATCAGCCCCAGCATTTT
CDR3aa: CASSQEGDRVNQPQHF

v_gene: TRBV18
abundance: -
j_gene: TRBJ1-2
d_gene: TRBD1
CDR3nt: TGTGCCAGCTCACCCCAACAGGGGGAGAACTATGGCTACACCTTC
CDR3aa: CASSPQQGENYGYTF

v_gene: TRBV7-3
abundance: -
j_gene: TRBJ2-1
d_gene: TRBD2
CDR3nt: TGTGCCAGCAGCTTAGAGTCTAGCGGGAGAGGCAATGAGCAGTTCTTC
CDR3aa: CASSLESSGRGNEQFF

v_gene: TRBV20-1
abundance: -
j_gene: TRBJ2-7
d_gene: TRBD1
CDR3nt: TGCAGTGCTTCACAGGGGGCCGAGCAGTACTTC
CDR3aa: CSASQGAEQYF

v_gene: TRBV7-9
abundance: -
j_gene: TRBJ1-6
d_gene: -
CDR3nt: TGTGCCAGCAGCTTAGGACAGCTTAATTCACCCCTCCACTTT
CDR3aa: CASSLGQLNSPLHF

v_gene: TRBV25-1
abundance: few
j_gene: TRBJ1-6
d_gene: -
CDR3nt: TGTGCCAGCGCGAAGAGGGTTTCAGCTTCACCCCTCCACTTT
CDR3aa: CASAKRVSASPLHF

v_gene: TRBV30
abundance: -
j_gene: TRBJ2-1
d_gene: TRBD2
CDR3nt: TGTGCCTGGAGTGTCGGGGGGTTCGGTCTGGGTGAGCAGTTCTTC
CDR3aa: CAWSVGGFGLGEQFF